The TCR beta chain under discussion was sequenced for a study of T cells in Graves' hyperthyroidism and ophthalmopathy. Study background: Initial diagnosis, before any treatment, was when peripheral blood was collected.

Amplification targeted TCR beta CDR3 regions from RNA transcripts. The TCR CDR3 first-round RT-PCR relied on the HTBI primer set. TCRdb redid the calling of the multiplex PCR reads with MiXCR, one entry per CDR3 protein. Among roughly 300,000 distinct CDR3 sequences listed, roughly 18% were seen once. Points on this clonotype: The antigen is undetermined.

Notes on the study in general: Most clonotypes expanded in the thyroid (above 0.001) were also present in blood. Ophthalmopathy was model-predicted a median about 6.9 months pre-onset.

Between the trimmed V and J ends, which lost 11 bases and 3 bases, there was a span of 17 bases. The length of the CDR3 is 13 residues. In germline, CDR1 is ENHRY, CDR2 SYGVKD. With a duration under 2 months, the hyperthyroidism was newly diagnosed in patients aged 18 to 65. The clonotype was recovered from a woman between 50 and 59 years old with Graves' hyperthyroidism. Sequenced: blood. This chain joins TRBV10-3 and TRBJ2-7; D ambiguous. CDR3 in amino acids: CAPRPSRIYEQYV. For the CDR3, the DNA is TGTGCCCCCCGCCCATCTCGGATCTACGAGCAGTACGTC.